Listed here are 32 T cell receptor beta chains from one sample, sequenced in a study of blood T cell repertoires in COVID-19. The protocol was immunoSEQ multiplex PCR, while the TCRdb copy is restricted to in-frame clones and leaves out a portion. Of over 600,000 clones listed, approximately 90% are singletons. The sequenced material came from peripheral blood. These receptors were taken from a woman aged 18 to 35 with acute or convalescent COVID-19.

The genes are TRBV27 and TRBJ1-2; possibly TRBD1 for D (6 bases). CDR1 MNHEY and CDR2 SMNVEV come from the germline V gene (reference sequence). CDR3 size: 14 residues. Trimming stripped 6 bases from V and 4 bases from J, with 15 bases between. The DNA for the CDR3 is TGTGCCAGCAGGATCCTCGGACAGAGCTATGGCTACACCTTC. Its translation is CASRILGQSYGYTF.

The chain joins TRBV28 to TRBJ1-6, with D uncertain. The CDR3 totals 16 residues. The germline CDR1 and CDR2 sequences are MDHEN and SYDVKM. V lost 4 bases and J 4 bases, leaving 14 bases between the germline ends. As DNA, the CDR3 is TGTGCCAGCAGTTCGTCCGGTTCCCTATATAATTCACCCCTCCACTTT. Translated, it gives CASSSSGSLYNSPLHF.

This sequence joins TRBV21-1 and TRBJ1-2. TRBV21-1 is listed as a pseudogene. The CDR3 is made up of 13 amino acids. The CDR3 spells CASSSALPNGYTF. The CDR3 DNA sequence: TGTGCCAGCAGCAGCGCGCTTCCCAATGGCTACACCTTC.

The rearrangement joins TRBV29-1 to TRBJ2-3; D perhaps matches TRBD1 (6 bases). V gave up 7 bases and J gave up 7 bases, with 24 bases separating them. Germline V gene sequence: CDR1 SQVTM, CDR2 ANQGSEA. This CDR3 is 15 amino acids long. The CDR3 reads CSALETDRRRNTQYF. The CDR3 nucleotides are TGCAGCGCCCTGGAAACGGACAGAAGAAGAAATACGCAGTATTTT.

This clone has just a few counts. Other DNA sequences from this sample encode an identical CDR3 as well. The CDR3 reads CASSYSGQGVYEQYF. Here the CDR3 DNA reads TGTGCCAGCAGTTACTCTGGGCAGGGGGTCTACGAGCAGTACTTC. The V gene is TRBV6-6, the J gene TRBJ2-7, with 7 bases that match TRBD1. The CDR3 has 15 amino acids. The V and J ends lost 0 bases and 3 bases, in that order; junction bases with no gene match: 5. The germline V gene has CDR1 MNHNY and CDR2 SVGAGI (reference sequence).

CDR3 amino acids: CASSFSRDNEQFF. The CDR3 nucleotides are TGTGCCAGCAGTTTTAGTAGAGACAATGAGCAGTTCTTC. This sequence joins TRBV27 and TRBJ2-1; D remains ambiguous. Germline values: CDR1 MNHEY, CDR2 SMNVEV (reference sequence). This CDR3 has 13 residues. V shed 3 bases and J shed 5 bases, with 8 bases lying between them.

The chain joins TRBV2 to TRBJ1-6, with a tentative D call TRBD1 (5 bases). V lost 3 bases and J 6 bases, leaving 18 bases between the germline ends. The germline CDR1 and CDR2 sequences are SNHLY and FYNNEI. This CDR3 is 17 amino acids long. The CDR3 spells CASSEEDKGGSNSPLHF. CDR3 nucleotides: TGTGCCAGCAGTGAGGAGGACAAGGGAGGATCTAATTCACCCCTCCACTTT.

The V call is TRBV4-2, the J call TRBJ2-5, with TRBD2 matching 10 bases. V lost 0 bases to trimming and J lost 4 bases; unmatched junction nucleotides: 8. The CDR3 runs to 17 residues. Germline CDR1 and CDR2: LGHNA and YNFKEQ. CDR3 sequence (DNA): TGTGCCAGCAGCCAAGATAGTAGAGGACTAGCGGTAGAGACCCAGTACTTC. Residues: CASSQDSRGLAVETQYF.

This clone appeared a single time. This chain uses TRBV25-1 with TRBJ2-2; 11 bases agree with TRBD1. CDR1 MGHDK and CDR2 SYGVNS come from the germline V gene. Trimming at V came to 2 bases and at J to 5 bases, leaving 4 bases not matched to a gene. This CDR3 region has 16 residues. The DNA for the CDR3 is TGTGCCAGCAGTGAACGGGGGACAGGGGGGACCGGGGAGCTGTTTTTT. Amino acids: CASSERGTGGTGELFF. Looking up the rest from reference TRBV25-1 and TRBJ2-2 gives the full variable domain: EADIYQTPRYLVIGTGKKITLECSQTMGHDKMYWYQQDPGMELHLIHYSYGVNSTEKGDLSSESTVSRIRTEHFPLTLESARPSHTSQYLCASSERGTGGTGELFFGEGSRLTVL.

The chain joins TRBV24-1 to TRBJ1-2; a possible D gene is TRBD1 (5 bases). The ends were cut back, 4 bases at V and 8 bases at J, with 19 bases in the middle. Per the germline V gene, CDR1 is KGHDR and CDR2 is SFDVKD. CDR3 length equals 15 residues. In nucleotides, the CDR3 is TGTGCCACCAGTGACCGAACACAGATCCCAGGGGGCTACACCTTC. It yields the protein CATSDRTQIPGGYTF.

V and J are TRBV14 and TRBJ2-1, with D possibly being TRBD1 (6 bases). Trimming took off 4 bases at V and 0 bases at J, with 10 bases between the two ends. Germline-derived CDR1 and CDR2 are SGHDN and FVKESK. The CDR3 loop spans 15 amino acids. The CDR3 loop reads CASSPGHLSYNEQFF. For the CDR3, the DNA is TGTGCCAGCAGCCCGGGACACCTCTCCTACAATGAGCAGTTCTTC.

The J gene is TRBJ1-1, the V gene TRBV4-1, with TRBD1 matching 9 bases. This CDR3 has 15 amino acids. The V gene's germline CDR1 is MGHRA and CDR2 YSYEKL. The V segment lost 1 base and the J segment 6 bases; nucleotides outside the gene matches: 6. This CDR3 reads CASSQGLQGAAEAFF. The CDR3, as DNA: TGCGCCAGCAGCCAAGGACTACAGGGGGCAGCTGAAGCTTTCTTT.

Note on this clone: This sample also contains other DNA sequences that code for the same CDR3. The chain recombines TRBV24-1 with TRBJ1-1; 10 nucleotides agree with TRBD1. The germline CDR1 and CDR2 sequences are KGHDR and SFDVKD. The CDR3 sequence is 13 residues long. V lost 7 bases and J lost 4; bases outside the gene matches: 2. CDR3 residues: CATRGQGSTEAFF. The CDR3 DNA follows: TGTGCCACCAGGGGACAGGGGAGCACTGAAGCTTTCTTT.

The chain uses TRBV21-1 and TRBJ1-5; the table's D call of TRBD1 was not tested on the DNA. TRBV21-1 is a known pseudogene. The CDR3 runs 16 residues. The CDR3: CASSKGDRVDNQPQHF. CDR3 coding DNA: TGTGCCAGCAGCAAGGGGGACAGGGTTGACAATCAGCCCCAGCATTTT.

V and J are TRBV28 and TRBJ2-3; 10 nucleotides align to TRBD2. Germline assignment: CDR1 MDHEN and CDR2 SYDVKM. Germline trimming cut 2 bases from V and 4 bases from J; bases unmatched to any gene: 0. The CDR3 contains 14 residues. CDR3 in DNA: TGTGCCAGCAGTTTAGGACTAGCGGCAGATACGCAGTATTTT. This sequence encodes CASSLGLAADTQYF.

The chain is built from TRBV12-3 or TRBV12-4 and TRBJ1-2; TRBD1 might be the D (6 bases). Between the trimmed V and J ends, which lost 5 bases and 8 bases, there was a span of 12 bases. This CDR3 contains 12 residues. CDR3 sequence reads: CASSTPTGGYTF. CDR3 sequence (DNA): TGTGCCAGCAGTACACCGACAGGCGGCTACACCTTC.

The chain joins TRBV11-3 to TRBJ2-2, with TRBD2 matching over 13 bases. Per the germline V gene, CDR1 is SGHNT and CDR2 is YENEEA. There are 13 residues in the CDR3. The V and J ends lost 8 bases and 7 bases, in that order; junction bases with no gene match: 1. The CDR3 DNA reads TGTGCCAGCCGACTAGCGGGGGGCGGGGAGCTGTTTTTT. This codes for CASRLAGGGELFF.

CDR3: CASSTLVKTEQYF. As DNA, the CDR3 is TGTGCCAGCAGTACCCTAGTAAAAACGGAGCAGTACTTC. The chain uses TRBV6-5 and TRBJ2-7; unclear D gene. V gave up 5 bases and J gave up 7 bases, with 15 bases separating them. The CDR3 spans 13 residues. Per germline, CDR1 MNHEY and CDR2 SVGAGI.

This chain uses TRBV7-2 with TRBJ1-5, with 7 bases matching TRBD1. CDR3 length: 14 residues. With V trimmed by 4 bases and J by 7 bases, 7 bases remained unmatched. Germline lookup yields CDR1 SGHTA and CDR2 FQGNSA. The CDR3 region has the DNA TGTGCCAGCAGCTCGGGACAGCAAGGACAGCCCCAGCATTTT. Protein product: CASSSGQQGQPQHF.

The rearrangement uses TRBV23-1 and TRBJ1-2; D unclear. TRBV23-1 is recorded as an ORF, its role being uncertain. The CDR3 is 14 residues long. With 2 bases removed from V and 2 bases from J, the gap between germline ends came to 9 bases. This CDR3 reads CASSQGEINYGYTF. The CDR3 coding sequence is TGCGCCAGCAGTCAAGGGGAGATCAACTATGGCTACACCTTC.

Details on this clone: Different DNA sequences within this sample yield the same CDR3. This CDR3 reads CASSFGAGELFF. CDR3 in DNA: TGTGCCAGCAGTTTTGGAGCCGGGGAGCTGTTTTTT. This chain connects TRBV12-3 or TRBV12-4 to TRBJ2-2, with D hard to call. The CDR3 is 12 amino acids. Trimming removed 3 bases from V and 6 bases from J, with 5 bases in between.

The rearrangement links TRBV6-6 to TRBJ1-3; 8 bases fit TRBD1. Trimming removed 5 bases from V and 0 bases from J; junction bases left unmatched: 6. From germline, CDR1 is MNHNY and CDR2 SVGAGI (reference sequence). The CDR3 extends over 16 amino acids. Here the CDR3 reads CASSPDRGFSGNTIYF. The CDR3 coding sequence is TGTGCCAGCAGTCCCGACAGGGGATTCTCTGGAAACACCATATATTTT.

The genes are TRBV30 and TRBJ2-4; D is undetermined. Trimming pared 0 bases from V and 3 bases from J, leaving 12 bases between. In germline, CDR1 is GTSNPN, CDR2 SVGIG (reference sequence). The CDR3 has 15 amino acids. The CDR3 sequence is CAWSVGRGSKNIQYF. CDR3 coding DNA: TGTGCCTGGAGTGTTGGAAGAGGCAGCAAAAACATTCAGTACTTC.

The chain employs TRBV7-2 and TRBJ1-2; D unresolved. V was shortened by 1 base and J by 8 bases, with 20 bases between the two germline ends. The germline V gene encodes CDR1 SGHTA and CDR2 FQGNSA. This CDR3 has 16 residues. The CDR3 sequence is CASSLDSGNRFGGYTF. In DNA, the CDR3 is TGTGCCAGCAGCTTAGATTCCGGGAACCGGTTCGGCGGCTACACCTTC.

The chain couples TRBV27 to TRBJ2-7, with 9 bases identical to TRBD2. Trimming cost V 6 bases and J 7 bases; bases outside gene matches: 10. Germline V gene lookup returns CDR1 MNHEY and CDR2 SMNVEV (reference sequence). The CDR3 has 14 amino acids. The CDR3 loop reads CASRISGGYGEQYF. CDR3 in DNA: TGTGCCAGCAGGATTAGCGGGGGCTATGGGGAGCAGTACTTC.

CDR3 sequence: CASSPSLGSTEAFF. In DNA form, the CDR3 reads TGCGCCAGCAGCCCTAGCTTGGGAAGCACTGAAGCTTTCTTT. The chain employs TRBV4-3 and TRBJ1-1; no firm D call. The CDR3 loop spans 14 amino acids. CDR1 is LGHNA, CDR2 YSLEER, per germline. Between the trimmed V and J ends, which lost 4 bases and 4 bases, there was a span of 13 bases.

The V gene is TRBV4-3, the J gene TRBJ1-2, with D maybe TRBD1 (6 bases). The CDR3 spans 15 residues. Germline CDR1 and CDR2: LGHNA and YSLEER. Trimming took off 1 base at V and 7 bases at J, with 16 bases between the two ends. The CDR3 DNA follows: TGCGCCAGCAGCCAAGGAGCGGACAGATTGTTTGGCTACACCTTC. Amino acids: CASSQGADRLFGYTF.

In DNA form, the CDR3 reads TGTGCCGCCCGGACAGGGTTGGGCTATGGCTACACCTTC. Its protein product is CAARTGLGYGYTF. The chain joins TRBV6-5 to TRBJ1-2; TRBD1 matches 8 bases. The V segment lost 11 bases and the J segment 4 bases; nucleotides outside the gene matches: 9. CDR1 and CDR2 from the germline V gene are MNHEY and SVGAGI. The CDR3 is 13 amino acids.

V usage is TRBV19 and J usage is TRBJ1-5; no firm D call. CDR1 LNHDA and CDR2 SQIVND come from the germline V gene (reference sequence). V shed 5 bases and J shed 3 bases, with 14 bases lying between them. CDR3 length: 15 amino acids. The CDR3 DNA reads TGTGCCAGTAGTCCGTCATGGGCGAACAATCAGCCCCAGCATTTT. Amino acid sequence: CASSPSWANNQPQHF.

This clone was seen just once. The V call is TRBV2, the J call TRBJ2-1; 15 nucleotides align to TRBD2. In germline, CDR1 is SNHLY, CDR2 FYNNEI. V lost 10 bases, J lost 7 bases, and 5 bases stayed unmatched. The length of the CDR3 is 14 residues. CDR3 sequence: CATLGTSGGNEQFF. CDR3 coding DNA: TGTGCCACTCTGGGGACTAGCGGGGGGAATGAGCAGTTCTTC. The whole variable domain, remainder taken from reference TRBV2 and TRBJ2-1, is EPEVTQTPSHQVTQMGQEVILRCVPISNHLYFYWYRQILGQKVEFLVSFYNNEISEKSEIFDDQFSVERPDGSNFTLKIRSTKLEDSAMYFCATLGTSGGNEQFFGPGTRLTVL.

The chain links TRBV5-8 to TRBJ2-1; the D is unclear. V was trimmed by 0 bases and J by 5 bases, leaving 15 bases between them. Germline V lookup: CDR1 SGHTS, CDR2 YDEGEE. This CDR3 region has 16 residues. Written as DNA, the CDR3 is TGTGCCAGCAGCTTGGCAATCATTGGCGCGGACAATGAGCAGTTCTTC. As protein: CASSLAIIGADNEQFF.

The chain carries TRBV10-3 and TRBJ1-5; TRBD1 is a possible D gene (5 bases). The CDR3 is 17 amino acids. The ends were cut back, 0 bases at V and 6 bases at J, with 18 bases in the middle. Germline CDR1 is ENHRY and CDR2 is SYGVKD. The CDR3, as DNA: TGTGCCATCAGTGAGTCCCCGGGGGTGGGAGGGAGTCAGCCCCAGCATTTT. Protein: CAISESPGVGGSQPQHF.